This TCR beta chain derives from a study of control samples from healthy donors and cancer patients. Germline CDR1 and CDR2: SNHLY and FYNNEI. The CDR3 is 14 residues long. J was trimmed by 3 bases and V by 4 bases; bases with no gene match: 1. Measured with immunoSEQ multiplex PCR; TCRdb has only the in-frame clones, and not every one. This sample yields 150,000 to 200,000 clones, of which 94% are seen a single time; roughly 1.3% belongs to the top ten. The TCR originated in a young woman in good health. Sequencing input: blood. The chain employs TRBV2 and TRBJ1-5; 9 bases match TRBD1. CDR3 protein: CASSGDRDNQPQHF. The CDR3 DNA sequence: TGTGCCAGCAGTGGGGACAGGGACAATCAGCCCCAGCATTTT.